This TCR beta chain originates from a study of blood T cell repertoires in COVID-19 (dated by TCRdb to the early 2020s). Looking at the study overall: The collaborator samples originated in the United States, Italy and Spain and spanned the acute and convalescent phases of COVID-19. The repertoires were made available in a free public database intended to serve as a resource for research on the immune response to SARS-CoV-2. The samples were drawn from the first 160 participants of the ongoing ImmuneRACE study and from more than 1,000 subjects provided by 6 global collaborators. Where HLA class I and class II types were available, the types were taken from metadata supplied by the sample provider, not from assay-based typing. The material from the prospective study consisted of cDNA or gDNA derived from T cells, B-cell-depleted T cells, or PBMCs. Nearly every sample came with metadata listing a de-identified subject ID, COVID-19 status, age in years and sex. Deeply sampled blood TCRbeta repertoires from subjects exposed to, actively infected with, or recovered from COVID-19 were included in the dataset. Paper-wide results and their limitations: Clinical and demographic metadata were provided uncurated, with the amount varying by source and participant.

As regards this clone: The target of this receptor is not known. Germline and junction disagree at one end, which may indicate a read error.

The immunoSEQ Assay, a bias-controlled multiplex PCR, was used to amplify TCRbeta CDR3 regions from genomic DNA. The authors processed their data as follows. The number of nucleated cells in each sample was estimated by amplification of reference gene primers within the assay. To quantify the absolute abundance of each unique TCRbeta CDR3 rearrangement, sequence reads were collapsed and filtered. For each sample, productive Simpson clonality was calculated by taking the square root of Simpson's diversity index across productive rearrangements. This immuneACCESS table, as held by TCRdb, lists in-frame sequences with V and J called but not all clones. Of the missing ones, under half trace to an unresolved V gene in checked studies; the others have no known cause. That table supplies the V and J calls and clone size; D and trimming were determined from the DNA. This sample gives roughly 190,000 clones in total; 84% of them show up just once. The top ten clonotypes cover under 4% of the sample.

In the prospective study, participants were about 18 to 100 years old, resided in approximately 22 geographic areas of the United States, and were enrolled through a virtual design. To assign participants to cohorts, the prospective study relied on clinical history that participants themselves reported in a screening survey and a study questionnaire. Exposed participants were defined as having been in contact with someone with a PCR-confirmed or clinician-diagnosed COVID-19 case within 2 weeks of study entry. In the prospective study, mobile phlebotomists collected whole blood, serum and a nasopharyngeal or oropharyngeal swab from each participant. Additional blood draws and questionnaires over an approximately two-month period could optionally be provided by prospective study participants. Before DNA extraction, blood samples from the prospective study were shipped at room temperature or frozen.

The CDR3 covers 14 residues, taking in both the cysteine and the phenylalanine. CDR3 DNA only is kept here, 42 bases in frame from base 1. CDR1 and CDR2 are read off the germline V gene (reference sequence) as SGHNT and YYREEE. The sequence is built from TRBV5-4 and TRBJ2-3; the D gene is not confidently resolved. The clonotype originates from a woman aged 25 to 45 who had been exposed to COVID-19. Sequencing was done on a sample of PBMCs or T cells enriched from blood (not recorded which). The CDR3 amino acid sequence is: CAGSLQARTDTQYF. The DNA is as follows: TGTGCCGGCAGCTTGCAAGCCCGCACAGATACGCAGTATTTT.